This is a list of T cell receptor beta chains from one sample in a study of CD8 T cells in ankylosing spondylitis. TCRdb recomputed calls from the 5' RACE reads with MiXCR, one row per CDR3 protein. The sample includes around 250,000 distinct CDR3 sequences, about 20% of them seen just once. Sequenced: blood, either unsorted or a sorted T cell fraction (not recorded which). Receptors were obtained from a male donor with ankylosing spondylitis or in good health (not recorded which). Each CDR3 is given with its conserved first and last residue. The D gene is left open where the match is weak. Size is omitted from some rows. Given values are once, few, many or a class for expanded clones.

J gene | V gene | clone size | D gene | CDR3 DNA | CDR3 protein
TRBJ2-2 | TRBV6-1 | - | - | TGTGCCAGCAGCCCCGGTAGGATGGCGGCTCCCCCCGGGGAGCTGTTTTTT | CASSPGRMAAPPGELFF
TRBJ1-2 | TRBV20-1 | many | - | TGCAGTGCTAGAGCCCCGGACAGTCTCATAAGAGGCTACACCTTC | CSARAPDSLIRGYTF
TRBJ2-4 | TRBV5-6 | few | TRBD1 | TGTGCCAGCAGATACCGGCCCGGGACAGGGGAAAACATTCAGTACTTC | CASRYRPGTGENIQYF
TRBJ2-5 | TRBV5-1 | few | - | TGCGCCAGCAGCTCAGAAAGCCAAGAGACCCAGTACTTC | CASSSESQETQYF
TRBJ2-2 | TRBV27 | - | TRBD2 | TGTGCCAGCAGCCCCGGGGGAGCGGGAGTTACTGGGGAGCTGTTTTTT | CASSPGGAGVTGELFF
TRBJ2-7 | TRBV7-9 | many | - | TGTGCCAGCAGCCCGCCGGGACGATACGAGCAGTACTTC | CASSPPGRYEQYF
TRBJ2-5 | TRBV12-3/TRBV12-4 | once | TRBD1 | TGTGCCAGCAGTTCCACAGGGGGACTCGAGACCCAGTACTTC | CASSSTGGLETQYF
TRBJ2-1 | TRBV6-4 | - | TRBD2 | TGTGCCAGCAGTGACTCTACTAGCGGAACCTACAATGAGCAGTTCTTC | CASSDSTSGTYNEQFF
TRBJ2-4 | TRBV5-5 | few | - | TGTGCCAGCAGCGCTGACACGAACATTCAGTACTTC | CASSADTNIQYF
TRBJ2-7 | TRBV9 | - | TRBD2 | TGTGCCAGCAGCGTGGAGGGGACTAGCGGGGGCTACGAGCAGTACTTC | CASSVEGTSGGYEQYF
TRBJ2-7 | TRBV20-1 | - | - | TGCAGTGCTAGAGATTATGAGGGGACCTACGAGCAGTACTTC | CSARDYEGTYEQYF
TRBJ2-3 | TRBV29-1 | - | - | TGCAGCGCGTACCCAGTTTGGGGCACAGATACGCAGTATTTT | CSAYPVWGTDTQYF
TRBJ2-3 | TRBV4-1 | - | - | TGCGCCAGCAGCCAAGAAGGACGGGCAGGGACTACGCAGTATTTT | CASSQEGRAGTTQYF
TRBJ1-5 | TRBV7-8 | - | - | TGTGCCAGCAGCTTAGGTATTACAGATAATCAGCCCCAGCATTTT | CASSLGITDNQPQHF
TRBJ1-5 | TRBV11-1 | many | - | TGTGCCAGCAGCTTAGCGTTCACCTGGGAGGTACAGCAAAATCAGCCCCAGCATTTT | CASSLAFTWEVQQNQPQHF
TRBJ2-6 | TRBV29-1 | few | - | TGCAGCGTTGAGGGGGGTCCTGGGGCCAACGTCCTGACTTTC | CSVEGGPGANVLTF
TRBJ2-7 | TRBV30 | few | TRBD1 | TGTGCCTGGAGTGCCCGACAGGGGCCCGCCTACGAGCAGTACTTC | CAWSARQGPAYEQYF
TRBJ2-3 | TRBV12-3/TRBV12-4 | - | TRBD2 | TGTGCCAGCGAGGGACTAGCGGACACAGATACGCAGTATTTT | CASEGLADTDTQYF
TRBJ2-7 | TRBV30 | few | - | TGTGCCTGGATTCCCAGAAACCGGTACGAGCAGTACTTC | CAWIPRNRYEQYF
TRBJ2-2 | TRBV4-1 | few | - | TGCGCCAGCAGCCTTTCCCCCTATACGAACACCGGGGAGCTGTTTTTT | CASSLSPYTNTGELFF
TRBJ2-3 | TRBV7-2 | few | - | TGTGCCAGCAGCTTAGAGGACTTAGATACGCAGTATTTT | CASSLEDLDTQYF
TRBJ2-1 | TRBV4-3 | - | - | TGCGCCAGCAGCCATTTCCTGGGGAGCTCCTACAATGAGCAGTTCTTC | CASSHFLGSSYNEQFF
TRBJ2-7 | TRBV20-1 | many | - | TGCAGTGCTAAAGACAGCCTCTACGAGCAGTACTTC | CSAKDSLYEQYF
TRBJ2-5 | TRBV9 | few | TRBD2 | TGTGCCAGCAGCCCCGGGATAGCGGGAGGAGAGACCCAGTACTTC | CASSPGIAGGETQYF
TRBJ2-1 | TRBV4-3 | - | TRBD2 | TGCGCCAGCAGCACGAGCGGGAGCAATGAGCAGTTCTTC | CASSTSGSNEQFF
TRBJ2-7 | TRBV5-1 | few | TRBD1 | TGCGCCAGCAGCCTCCCTCATACAGGGGACAACGAGCAGTACTTC | CASSLPHTGDNEQYF
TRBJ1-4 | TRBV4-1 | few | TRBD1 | TGCGCCAGCAGCCCCGGACAGGGGTCTAATGAAAAACTGTTTTTT | CASSPGQGSNEKLFF
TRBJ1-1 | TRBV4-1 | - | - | TGCGCCAGCAGCGACGGAGTGAACACTGAAGCTTTCTTT | CASSDGVNTEAFF
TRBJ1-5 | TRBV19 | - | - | TGTGCCAGTAGTATAGTTGGAGACGGGCCCGATCAGCCCCAGCATTTT | CASSIVGDGPDQPQHF
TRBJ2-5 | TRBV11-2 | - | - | TGTGCCAGCAGCTTGAGTTGGGGGGCGTTGGAGACCCAGTCCTTC | CASSLSWGALETQSF
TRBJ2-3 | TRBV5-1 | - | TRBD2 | TGCGCCAGCAGCTGGGCGGGAGTTACAGATACGCAGTATTTT | CASSWAGVTDTQYF
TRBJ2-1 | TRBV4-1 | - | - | TGCGCCAGCAGCCCTGGGCATTATGAGCAGTTCTTC | CASSPGHYEQFF
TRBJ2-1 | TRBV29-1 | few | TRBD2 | TGCAGCGGGATGCCCGGACTAGTCAATGAGCAGTTCTTC | CSGMPGLVNEQFF
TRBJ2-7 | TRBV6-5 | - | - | TGTGCCAGCAGTACTCCGAACAGGGCTTCCCCCTACGAGCAGTACTTC | CASSTPNRASPYEQYF
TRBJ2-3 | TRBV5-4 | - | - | TGTGCCAGCAGCTTGGCGGGGGAACTCACAGATACGCAGTATTTT | CASSLAGELTDTQYF
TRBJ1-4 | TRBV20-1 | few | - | TGCAGTGCTAGAGATCAAGAGTCCCAGCCTTATGAAAAACTGTTTTTT | CSARDQESQPYEKLFF
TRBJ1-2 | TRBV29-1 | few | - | TGCAGCGTTCCGGCAGGTGGCGGCTACACCTTC | CSVPAGGGYTF
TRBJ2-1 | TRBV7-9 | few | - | TGTGCCAGCAGCCCGACCCAGATCTCCTACAATGAGCAGTTCTTC | CASSPTQISYNEQFF
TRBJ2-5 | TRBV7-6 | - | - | TGTGCTAGCAGCTCCCATGAACAAGAGACCCAGTACTTC | CASSSHEQETQYF
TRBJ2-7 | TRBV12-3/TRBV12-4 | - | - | TGTGCCAGCAGTCCTCCCAGACAGATCTACGAGCAGTACTTC | CASSPPRQIYEQYF
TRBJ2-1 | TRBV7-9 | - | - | TGTGCCAGCAGCTTACCTGGAGAAGGCAATGAGCAGTTCTTC | CASSLPGEGNEQFF
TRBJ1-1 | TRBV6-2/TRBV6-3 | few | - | TGTGCCAGCAGTAACACTGAAGCTTTCTTT | CASSNTEAFF
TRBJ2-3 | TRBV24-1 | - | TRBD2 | TGTGCCACCAGTGACCCTGCTAGCGGGAGGGATGATACGCAGTATTTT | CATSDPASGRDDTQYF
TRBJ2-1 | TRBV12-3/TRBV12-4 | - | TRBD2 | TGTGCCAGCTCTATCCAGTCGGCGGGGGGAAATGAGCAGTTCTTC | CASSIQSAGGNEQFF
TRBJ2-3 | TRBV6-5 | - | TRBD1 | TGTGCCAGCAGTTACACGGGGACAGGGATCACAGATACGCAGTATTTT | CASSYTGTGITDTQYF
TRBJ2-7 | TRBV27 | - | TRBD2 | TGTGCCAGCACTAGCGGGCCCCCCTACGAGCAGTACTTC | CASTSGPPYEQYF
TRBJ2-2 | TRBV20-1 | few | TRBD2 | TGCAGTGCTAGAGACGGGAGGGACACCGGGGAGCTGTTTTTT | CSARDGRDTGELFF